This TCR beta chain was observed in a study of blood T cell repertoires in COVID-19. The wider study: Samples came from the United States, Italy and Spain, spanning acute and convalescent COVID-19. In each case, the material was cDNA or gDNA derived from T cells, B-cell-depleted T cells, or PBMCs.

CDR3 size: 16 residues. Germline V gives CDR1 SGDLS, CDR2 YYNGEE. Unmatched junction bases numbered 14, after V lost 4 bases and J lost 9 bases. In the authors' workflow: Amplification of reference gene primers was used by the study to estimate nucleated cell counts. Data came from immunoSEQ multiplex PCR; TCRdb stores just in-frame clones and leaves some out. V and J calls and clone size follow that table, whereas D and trimming were derived from the DNA. This table has fewer than 350,000 clones, about 89% appearing once. The sequence came from a man aged 35 to 55 with active or convalescent COVID-19. This chain uses TRBV9 with TRBJ2-1; the match to TRBD1 covers 9 bases. Source material: peripheral blood. Here the CDR3 DNA reads TGTGCCAGCAGCCCCCCGGGACAGGGAGGTTTTGGTGAGCAGTTCTTC. This translates into CASSPPGQGGFGEQFF.